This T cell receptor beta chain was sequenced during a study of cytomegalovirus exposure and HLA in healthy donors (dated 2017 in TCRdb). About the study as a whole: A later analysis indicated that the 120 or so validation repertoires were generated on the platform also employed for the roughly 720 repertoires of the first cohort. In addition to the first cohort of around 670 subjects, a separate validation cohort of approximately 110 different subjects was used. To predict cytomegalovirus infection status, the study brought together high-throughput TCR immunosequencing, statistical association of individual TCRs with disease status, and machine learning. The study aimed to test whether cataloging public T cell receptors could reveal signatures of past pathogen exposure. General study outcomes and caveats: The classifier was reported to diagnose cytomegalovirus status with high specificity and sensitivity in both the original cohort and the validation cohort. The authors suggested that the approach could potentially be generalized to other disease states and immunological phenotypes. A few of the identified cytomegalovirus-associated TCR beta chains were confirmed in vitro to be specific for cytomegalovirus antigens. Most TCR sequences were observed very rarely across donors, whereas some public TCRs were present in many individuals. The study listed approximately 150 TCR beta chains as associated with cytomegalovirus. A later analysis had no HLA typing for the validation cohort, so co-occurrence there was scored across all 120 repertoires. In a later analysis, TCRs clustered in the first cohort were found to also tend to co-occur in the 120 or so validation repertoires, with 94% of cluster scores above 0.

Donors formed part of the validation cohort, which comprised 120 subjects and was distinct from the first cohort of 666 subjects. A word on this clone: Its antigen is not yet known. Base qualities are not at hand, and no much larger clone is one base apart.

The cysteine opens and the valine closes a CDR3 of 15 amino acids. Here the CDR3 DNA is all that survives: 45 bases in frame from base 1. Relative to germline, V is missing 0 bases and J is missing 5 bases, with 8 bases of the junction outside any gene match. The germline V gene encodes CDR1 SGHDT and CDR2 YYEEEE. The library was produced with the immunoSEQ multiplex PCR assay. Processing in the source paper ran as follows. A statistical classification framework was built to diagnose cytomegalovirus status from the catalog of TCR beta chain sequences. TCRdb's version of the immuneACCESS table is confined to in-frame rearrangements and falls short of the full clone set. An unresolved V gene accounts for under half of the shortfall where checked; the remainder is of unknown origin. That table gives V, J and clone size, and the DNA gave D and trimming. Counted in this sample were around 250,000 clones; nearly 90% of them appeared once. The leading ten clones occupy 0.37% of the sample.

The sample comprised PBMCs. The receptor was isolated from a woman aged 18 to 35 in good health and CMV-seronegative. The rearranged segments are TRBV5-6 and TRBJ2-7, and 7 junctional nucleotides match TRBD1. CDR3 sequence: CASSLVDRVVDEQYV. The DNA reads TGTGCCAGCAGCTTGGTCGACAGGGTCGTGGACGAGCAGTACGTC.